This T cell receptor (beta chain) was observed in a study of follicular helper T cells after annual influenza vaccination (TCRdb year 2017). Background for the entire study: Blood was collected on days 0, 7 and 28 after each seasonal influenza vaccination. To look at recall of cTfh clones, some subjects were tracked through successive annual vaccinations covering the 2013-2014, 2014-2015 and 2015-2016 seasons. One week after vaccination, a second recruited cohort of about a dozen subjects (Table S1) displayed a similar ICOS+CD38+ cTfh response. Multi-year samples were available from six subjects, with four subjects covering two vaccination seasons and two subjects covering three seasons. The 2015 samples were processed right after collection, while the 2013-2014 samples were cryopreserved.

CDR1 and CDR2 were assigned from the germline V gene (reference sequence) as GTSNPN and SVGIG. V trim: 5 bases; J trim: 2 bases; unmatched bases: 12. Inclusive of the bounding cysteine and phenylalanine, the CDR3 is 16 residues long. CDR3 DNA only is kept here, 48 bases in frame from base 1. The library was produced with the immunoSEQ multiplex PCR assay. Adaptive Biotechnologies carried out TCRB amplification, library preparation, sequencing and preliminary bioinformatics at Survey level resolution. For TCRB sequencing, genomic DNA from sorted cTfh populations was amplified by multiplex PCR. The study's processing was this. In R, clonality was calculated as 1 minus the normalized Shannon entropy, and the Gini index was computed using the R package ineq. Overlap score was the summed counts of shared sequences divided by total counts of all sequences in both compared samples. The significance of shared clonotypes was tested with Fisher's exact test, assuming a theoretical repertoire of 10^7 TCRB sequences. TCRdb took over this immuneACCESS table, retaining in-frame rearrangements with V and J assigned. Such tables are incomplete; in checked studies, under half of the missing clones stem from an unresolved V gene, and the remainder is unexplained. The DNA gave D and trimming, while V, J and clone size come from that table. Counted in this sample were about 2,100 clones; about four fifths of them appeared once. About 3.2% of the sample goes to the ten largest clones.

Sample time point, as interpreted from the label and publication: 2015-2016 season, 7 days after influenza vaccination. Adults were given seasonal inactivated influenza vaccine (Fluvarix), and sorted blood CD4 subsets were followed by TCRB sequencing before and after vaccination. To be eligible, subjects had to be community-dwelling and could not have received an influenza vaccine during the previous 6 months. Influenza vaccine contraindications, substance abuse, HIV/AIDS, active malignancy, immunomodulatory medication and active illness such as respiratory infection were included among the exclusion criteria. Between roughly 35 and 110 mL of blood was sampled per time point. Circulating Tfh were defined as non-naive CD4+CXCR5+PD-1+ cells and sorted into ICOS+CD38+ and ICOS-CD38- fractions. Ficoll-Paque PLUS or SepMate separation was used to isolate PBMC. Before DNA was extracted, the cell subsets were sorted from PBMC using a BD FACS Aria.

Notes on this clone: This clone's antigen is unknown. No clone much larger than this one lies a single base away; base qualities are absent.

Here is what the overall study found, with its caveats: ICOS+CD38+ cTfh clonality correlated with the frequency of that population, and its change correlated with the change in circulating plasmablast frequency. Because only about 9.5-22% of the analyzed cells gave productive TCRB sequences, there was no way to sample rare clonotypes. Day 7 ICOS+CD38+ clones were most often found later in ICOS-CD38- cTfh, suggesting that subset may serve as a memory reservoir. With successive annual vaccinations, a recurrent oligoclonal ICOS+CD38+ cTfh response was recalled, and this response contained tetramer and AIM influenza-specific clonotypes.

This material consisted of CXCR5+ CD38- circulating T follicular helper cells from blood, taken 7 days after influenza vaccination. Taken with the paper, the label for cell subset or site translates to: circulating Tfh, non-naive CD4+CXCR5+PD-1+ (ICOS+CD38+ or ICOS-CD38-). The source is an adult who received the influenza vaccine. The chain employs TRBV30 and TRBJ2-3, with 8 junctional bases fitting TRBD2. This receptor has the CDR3 CAWGSGSGSDTDTQYF. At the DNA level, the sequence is TGTGCCTGGGGATCAGGGAGCGGGAGCGACACAGATACGCAGTATTTT.